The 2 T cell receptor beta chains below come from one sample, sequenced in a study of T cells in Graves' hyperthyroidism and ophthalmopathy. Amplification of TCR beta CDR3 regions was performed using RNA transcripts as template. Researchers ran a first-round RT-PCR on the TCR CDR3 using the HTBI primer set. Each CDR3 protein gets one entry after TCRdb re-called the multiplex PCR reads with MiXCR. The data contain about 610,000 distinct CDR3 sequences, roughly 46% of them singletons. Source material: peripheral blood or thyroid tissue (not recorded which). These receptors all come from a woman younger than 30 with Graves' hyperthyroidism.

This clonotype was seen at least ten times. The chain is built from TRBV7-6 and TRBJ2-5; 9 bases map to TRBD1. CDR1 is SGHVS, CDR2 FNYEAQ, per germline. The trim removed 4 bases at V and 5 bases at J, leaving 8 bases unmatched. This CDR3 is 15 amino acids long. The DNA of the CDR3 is TGTGCCAGCAGCTCTAATACAGGGGGCGGGGAGACCCAGTACTTC. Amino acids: CASSSNTGGGETQYF.

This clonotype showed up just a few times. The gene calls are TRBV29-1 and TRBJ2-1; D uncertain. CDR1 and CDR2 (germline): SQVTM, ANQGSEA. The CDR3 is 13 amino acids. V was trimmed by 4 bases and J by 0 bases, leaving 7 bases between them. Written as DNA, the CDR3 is TGCAGCGTTGGGCTCAGCTCCTACAATGAGCAGTTCTTC. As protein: CSVGLSSYNEQFF.